A single sample gave rise to the 25 T cell receptor beta chains below, sequenced in a study of human CD8 memory T cell subsets. TPEX cells were CCR7+ PD-1+ TIGIT+ early memory CD8+ T cells with exhausted-like traits. Preparation of the TCR beta libraries relied on UMI-labeled 5' RACE. TCRdb reprocessed the 5' RACE reads and keeps a single row for each CDR3 protein, giving no DNA. The listing contains around 10,000 distinct CDR3 sequences. Sequencing was done on a sample of CD8+ T cells from PBMCs. These receptors all come from a human donor in good health.

The chain has TRBV4-1 and TRBJ2-3; TCRdb picks TRBD1, but there is no DNA to check that call. CDR1 is MGHRA, CDR2 YSYEKL, per germline. The CDR3 consists of 15 residues. The CDR3 protein is CASSQVEGGTDTQYF.

The chain recombines TRBV10-2 with TRBJ1-3; TCRdb lists TRBD1, though no DNA is available to test this call. This CDR3 has 14 residues. Germline V gene lookup returns CDR1 WSHSY and CDR2 SAAADI. This CDR3 is CASSPTGRQNTIYF.

J is TRBJ2-2 and V is TRBV6-1; the D gene TCRdb calls, TRBD1, cannot be checked with no DNA. The CDR3 loop spans 13 amino acids. CDR1 is MNHNS and CDR2 is SASEGT in the germline V gene. The CDR3 sequence: CASSGGREGELFF.

This clonotype shows up as medium-sized (0.01 to 0.1%) by frequency. The rearrangement joins TRBV28 to TRBJ2-7; lacking DNA, the TRBD1 call made by TCRdb goes unchecked. In germline, CDR1 is MDHEN, CDR2 SYDVKM. CDR3 length equals 16 residues. This CDR3 is CASSSAPGQGSYEQYF.

The V call is TRBV5-1, the J call TRBJ1-1; the D call from TCRdb, TRBD1, cannot be confirmed without DNA. There are 15 residues in the CDR3. The germline gives CDR1 SGHRS, CDR2 YFSETQ. The CDR3 spells CASSFTGGRATEAFF. Full variable domain (remainder filled in from reference TRBV5-1 and TRBJ1-1): KAGVTQTPRYLIKTRGQQVTLSCSPISGHRSVSWYQQTPGQGLQFLFEYFSETQRNKGNFPGRFSGRQFSNSRSEMNVSTLELGDSALYLCASSFTGGRATEAFFGQGTRLTVV.

This clonotype is identified as medium-sized from frequency. The genes are TRBV20-1 and TRBJ2-7; TCRdb's assignment of TRBD1 cannot be checked, as there is no DNA. This CDR3 is built from 16 residues. Germline assignment: CDR1 DFQATT and CDR2 SNEGSKA (reference sequence). The CDR3 sequence is CSHVTSGTDIANEQYF.

The chain uses TRBV29-1 and TRBJ2-5; the TCRdb call, TRBD1, lacks DNA for checking. This CDR3 contains 13 residues. Germline V lookup: CDR1 SQVTM, CDR2 ANQGSEA. This CDR3 reads CSVQQGFGETQYF.

This chain links TRBV6-6 with TRBJ2-2. The CDR3 is 14 residues long. Germline loops: CDR1 MNHNY, CDR2 SVGAGI (reference sequence). The CDR3 sequence is CASSYSPDAGELFF.

The J gene is TRBJ2-7, the V gene TRBV9; TCRdb selects TRBD1, and the lack of DNA leaves this call unchecked. The CDR3 spans 15 residues. The germline CDR1 and CDR2 sequences are SGDLS and YYNGEE. The CDR3 region is CASSPRDRSDYEQYF.

This rearrangement joins TRBV2 to TRBJ1-1. The CDR3 runs to 15 residues. Germline-derived CDR1 and CDR2 are SNHLY and FYNNEI. The CDR3 here is CASTADGYMNTEAFF.

This chain connects TRBV18 to TRBJ1-6; TCRdb calls TRBD1, which cannot be checked without DNA. The germline V gene has CDR1 KGHSH and CDR2 LQKENI. This CDR3 is built from 16 residues. The CDR3 sequence is CASSPGPLLMNSPLHF.

The V call is TRBV5-1, the J call TRBJ2-7. CDR1 and CDR2 (germline): SGHRS, YFSETQ. The CDR3 runs 12 residues. CDR3 sequence reads: CASSGTSVEQYF.

The rearrangement uses TRBV28 and TRBJ2-5; TCRdb reports TRBD2, a call that lacks DNA to check it against. This CDR3 is 17 amino acids long. Germline V CDR1 and CDR2: MDHEN, SYDVKM. CDR3 protein: CASSHPRAGVTQETQYF.

The rearrangement joins TRBV7-6 to TRBJ2-5; as DNA is missing, the TRBD2 call by TCRdb cannot be tested. Germline CDR1 SGHVS, CDR2 FNYEAQ. The CDR3 extends over 13 amino acids. CDR3 residues: CASSLSSRETQYF.

V and J are TRBV4-1 and TRBJ1-5. CDR3 length equals 15 residues. Germline V gene lookup returns CDR1 MGHRA and CDR2 YSYEKL. The CDR3 spells CASSPGGTPLEPQHF.

This chain links TRBV15 with TRBJ2-1; TCRdb's D call, TRBD1, is unchecked because there is no DNA. The V gene's germline CDR1 is LNHNV and CDR2 YYDKDF (reference sequence). The CDR3 totals 15 residues. The CDR3 is CATSATGLSYNEQFF.

The J gene is TRBJ2-7, the V gene TRBV12-3 or TRBV12-4; the D gene TCRdb calls, TRBD1, cannot be checked with no DNA. CDR3 length: 15 residues. CDR3 sequence reads: CASSFWGQGPPEQYF.

The chain uses TRBV30 and TRBJ2-1. The CDR3 runs to 12 residues. Germline CDR1 GTSNPN, CDR2 SVGIG (reference sequence). The CDR3 is CAWRLGSAEQFF.

The rearrangement uses TRBV28 and TRBJ2-1; TCRdb reports TRBD1, a call that lacks DNA to check it against. The CDR3 contains 16 residues. The V gene's germline CDR1 is MDHEN and CDR2 SYDVKM. CDR3 loop: CASRHGQGAAYNEQFF.

The chain is built from TRBV14 and TRBJ2-1; TCRdb returns TRBD1, unconfirmable since there is no DNA. The CDR3 totals 16 residues. Germline CDR1 and CDR2: SGHDN and FVKESK. This chain's CDR3 is CASSQGEMGPPNEQFF. Full variable domain (missing parts from reference TRBV14 and TRBJ2-1): EAGVTQFPSHSVIEKGQTVTLRCDPISGHDNLYWYRRVMGKEIKFLLHFVKESKQDESGMPNNRFLAERTGGTYSTLKVQPAELEDSGVYFCASSQGEMGPPNEQFFGPGTRLTVL.

The chain combines TRBV5-1 with TRBJ1-2; as DNA is missing, the TRBD1 call by TCRdb cannot be tested. Germline lookup yields CDR1 SGHRS and CDR2 YFSETQ. This CDR3 has 15 amino acids. This CDR3 reads CASSSQYQGDYGYTF.

Here the CDR3 reads CASSGSGNEQFF. J is TRBJ2-1 and V is TRBV4-2; TCRdb's D call of TRBD1 is untestable without DNA. CDR3 length: 12 residues. Germline-derived CDR1 and CDR2 are LGHNA and YNFKEQ.

This chain connects TRBV7-8 to TRBJ1-5; TCRdb calls TRBD1, which cannot be checked without DNA. CDR1 SGHVS and CDR2 FQNEAQ come from the germline V gene. The CDR3 has 14 amino acids. The CDR3 loop reads CASSLTGSHQPQHF.

The chain is built from TRBV19 and TRBJ2-7. CDR3 length equals 14 residues. Germline CDR1 LNHDA, CDR2 SQIVND (reference sequence). The CDR3 reads CASSHGLSSYEQYF.

V gene TRBV29-1 combines with J gene TRBJ2-1; the TCRdb call, TRBD2, lacks DNA for checking. The CDR3 is 14 residues long. The germline CDR1 and CDR2 sequences are SQVTM and ANQGSEA. This CDR3 is CSVPRTSGIYEQFF.